This T cell receptor (beta chain) stems from a study of cytomegalovirus exposure and HLA in healthy donors. Donors consisted of healthy bone marrow donors. As concerns this clone: Its target is not known.

With 1 base removed from V and 0 bases from J, the gap between germline ends came to 7 bases. The germline V gene has CDR1 MNHNS and CDR2 SASEGT. This CDR3 region has 15 residues. Primers for the PCR totalled 60 Vbeta and 13 Jbeta. Sequencing used immunoSEQ multiplex PCR; TCRdb keeps in-frame clones, though not all of them. The sample has 120,000 or so clones; 70% to 80% are singletons. Study observations and caveats: In the analysis, some V segments, TRBV6-2 and TRBV6-3 included, were excluded as indistinguishable.

This receptor was identified in a man over 45 in good health and CMV-seropositive. The chain has TRBV6-1 and TRBJ2-1; the D gene is possibly TRBD2 (6 bases). Sequenced input: PBMCs. CDR3 sequence reads: CASSEGGDSYNEQFF. The CDR3 DNA is TGTGCCAGCAGTGAAGGGGGGGACTCCTACAATGAGCAGTTCTTC.